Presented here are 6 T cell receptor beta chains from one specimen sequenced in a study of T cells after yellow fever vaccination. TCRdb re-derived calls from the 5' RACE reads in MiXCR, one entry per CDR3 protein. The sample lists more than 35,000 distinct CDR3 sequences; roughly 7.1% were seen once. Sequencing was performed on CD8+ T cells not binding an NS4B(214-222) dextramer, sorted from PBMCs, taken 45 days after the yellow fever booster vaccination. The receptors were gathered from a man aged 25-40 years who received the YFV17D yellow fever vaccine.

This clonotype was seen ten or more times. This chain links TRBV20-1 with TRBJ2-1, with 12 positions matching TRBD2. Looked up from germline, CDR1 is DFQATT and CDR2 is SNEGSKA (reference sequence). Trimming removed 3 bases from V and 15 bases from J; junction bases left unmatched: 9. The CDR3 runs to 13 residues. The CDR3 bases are TGCAGTGCTAGTCCACTAGCGGGAGGAACTAGGTTCTTC. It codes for CSASPLAGGTRFF.

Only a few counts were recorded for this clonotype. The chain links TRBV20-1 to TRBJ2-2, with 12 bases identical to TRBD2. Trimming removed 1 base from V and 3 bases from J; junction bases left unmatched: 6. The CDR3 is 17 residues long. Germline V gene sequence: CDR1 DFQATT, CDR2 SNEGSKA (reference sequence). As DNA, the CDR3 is TGCAGTGCTAGAGGGCTAGCGGGAGGGCCCTACACCGGGGAGCTGTTTTTT. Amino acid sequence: CSARGLAGGPYTGELFF.

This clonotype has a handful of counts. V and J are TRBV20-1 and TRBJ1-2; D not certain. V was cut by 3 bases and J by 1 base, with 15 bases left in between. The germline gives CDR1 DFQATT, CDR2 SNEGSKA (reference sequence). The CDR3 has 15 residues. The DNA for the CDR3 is TGCAGTGCTAGTACCATTGAGCCCGGTAACTATGGCTACACCTTC. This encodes CSASTIEPGNYGYTF.

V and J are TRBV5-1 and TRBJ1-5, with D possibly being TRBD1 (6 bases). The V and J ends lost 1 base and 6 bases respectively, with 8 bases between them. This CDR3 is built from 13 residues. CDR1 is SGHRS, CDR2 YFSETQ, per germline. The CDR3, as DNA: TGCGCCAGCAGCTTGACAGGGACTCAGCCCCAGCATTTT. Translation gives CASSLTGTQPQHF.

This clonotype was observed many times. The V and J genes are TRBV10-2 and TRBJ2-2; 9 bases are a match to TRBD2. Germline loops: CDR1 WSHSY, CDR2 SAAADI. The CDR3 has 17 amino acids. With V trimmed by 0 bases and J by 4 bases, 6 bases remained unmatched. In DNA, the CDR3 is TGCGCCAGCAGTGAGTCCGCTAGCGGGATAGCCACCGGGGAGCTGTTTTTT. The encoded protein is CASSESASGIATGELFF.

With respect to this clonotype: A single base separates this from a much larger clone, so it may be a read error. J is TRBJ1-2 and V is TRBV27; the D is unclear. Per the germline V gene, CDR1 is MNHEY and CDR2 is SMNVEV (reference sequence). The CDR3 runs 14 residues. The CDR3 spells CASSPSGAKYGYTF. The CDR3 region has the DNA TGTGCCAGCAGTCCCTCCGGAGCTAAGTATGGCTACACCTTC.